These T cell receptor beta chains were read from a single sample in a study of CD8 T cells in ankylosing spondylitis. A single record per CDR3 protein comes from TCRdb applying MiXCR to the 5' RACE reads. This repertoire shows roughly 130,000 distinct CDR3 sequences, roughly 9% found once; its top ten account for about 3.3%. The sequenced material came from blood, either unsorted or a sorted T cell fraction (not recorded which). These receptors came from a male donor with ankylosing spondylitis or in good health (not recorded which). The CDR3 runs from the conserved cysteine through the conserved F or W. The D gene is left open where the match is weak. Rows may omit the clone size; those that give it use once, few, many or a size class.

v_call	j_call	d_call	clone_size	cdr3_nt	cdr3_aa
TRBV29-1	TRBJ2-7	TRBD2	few	TGCAGCGCTGGACTAGTCGGAGAGCAGTACTTC	CSAGLVGEQYF
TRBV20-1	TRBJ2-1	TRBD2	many	TGCAGTGCTCCGCCGGGTGGGAGGGCCAAAAATGAGCAGTTCTTC	CSAPPGGRAKNEQFF
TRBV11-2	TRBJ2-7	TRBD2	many	TGTGCCAGCAGCTTAAGATTAACTAGCGGACAAAGCTCCTACGAGCAGTACTTC	CASSLRLTSGQSSYEQYF
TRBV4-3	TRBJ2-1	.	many	TGCGCCAGCAGCCAGAACCTAGCTCCATACAATGAGCAGTTCTTC	CASSQNLAPYNEQFF
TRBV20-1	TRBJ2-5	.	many	TGCAACCCACACCAAGGAGAGACCCAGTACTTC	CNPHQGETQYF
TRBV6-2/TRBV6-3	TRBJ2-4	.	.	TGTGCCAGCAGTTACTCTTCTAGACCCAAAAACATTCAGTACTTC	CASSYSSRPKNIQYF
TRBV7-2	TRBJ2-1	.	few	TGTGCCAGCAGCTTAGTGGGGGGAACCTACAATGAGCAGTTCTTC	CASSLVGGTYNEQFF
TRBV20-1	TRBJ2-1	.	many	TGCAGTGCTAGAGTAGGGGCCTACAATGAGCAGTTCTTC	CSARVGAYNEQFF
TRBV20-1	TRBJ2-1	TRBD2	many	TGCAGTGCTAGAATAGCGGGAGGAGGGCAGTTCTTC	CSARIAGGGQFF
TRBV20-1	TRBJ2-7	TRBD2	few	TGCAGTGCCGGGACTAGCGGGACCGAGCAGTACTTC	CSAGTSGTEQYF
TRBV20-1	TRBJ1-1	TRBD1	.	TGCAGTGTCAAGGGGGCGGTGAACACTGAAGCTTTCTTT	CSVKGAVNTEAFF
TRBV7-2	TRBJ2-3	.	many	TGTGCCAGCAGCCGTAATCAGGGGGGTAGCACAGATACGCAGTATTTT	CASSRNQGGSTDTQYF
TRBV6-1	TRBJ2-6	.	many	TGTGCCAGCAGGCGTGGGCAGGCGTACTACTCTGGGGCCAACGTCCTGACTTTC	CASRRGQAYYSGANVLTF
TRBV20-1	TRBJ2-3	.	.	TGCAGTGCTAGGGGGGAACAGGGCACAGATACGCAGTATTTT	CSARGEQGTDTQYF
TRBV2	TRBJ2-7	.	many	TGTGCCAGCAGTGGGGGTGACTCACGGAACTCCTACGAGCAGTACTTC	CASSGGDSRNSYEQYF
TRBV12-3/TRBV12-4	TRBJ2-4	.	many	TGTGCCAGCAGCCGCGACAGTTCCCTAGCCAAAAACATTCAGTACTTC	CASSRDSSLAKNIQYF
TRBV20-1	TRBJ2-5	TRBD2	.	TGCAGTGCTCACGGACTAGCGGGGACCAGCCAAGAGACCCAGTACTTC	CSAHGLAGTSQETQYF
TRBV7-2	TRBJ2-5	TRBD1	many	TGTGCCAGCAGCTTAGTGGGACAGACGCAAGAGACCCAGTACTTC	CASSLVGQTQETQYF
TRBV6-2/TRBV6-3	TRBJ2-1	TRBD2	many	TGTGCCAGCAGTTCCCTGACTAGCGGGAGCCACAATGAGCAGTTCTTC	CASSSLTSGSHNEQFF
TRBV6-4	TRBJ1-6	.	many	TGTGCCAGCAGCCGGGACCAGGGAGCACCCCTCCACTTT	CASSRDQGAPLHF
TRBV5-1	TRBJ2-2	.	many	TGCGCCAGCAGCTTGGAACTGTCCGGGGAGCTGTTTTTT	CASSLELSGELFF
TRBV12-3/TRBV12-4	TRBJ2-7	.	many	TGTGCCAGCAGTTTAGACGGGAGTAGAGAGCAGTACTTC	CASSLDGSREQYF
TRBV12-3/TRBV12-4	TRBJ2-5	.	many	TGTGCCAGCAGTAGACAACAAGAGACCCAGTACTTC	CASSRQQETQYF
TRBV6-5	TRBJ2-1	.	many	TGTGCCAGCAGTTACGCGTCGGAGACACTTTCTGAGCAGTTCTTC	CASSYASETLSEQFF
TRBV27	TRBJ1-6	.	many	TGTGCCAGCAGTTTAAGTGGGGTCCTGAATTCACCCCTCCACTTT	CASSLSGVLNSPLHF
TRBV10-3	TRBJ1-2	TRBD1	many	TGTGCCGCCAGGGGGCGGGACAAATCAAACTATGGCTACACCTTC	CAARGRDKSNYGYTF
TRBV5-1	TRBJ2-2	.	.	TGCGCCAGCGGGCCCGGGGCCGACACCGGGGAGCTGTTTTTT	CASGPGADTGELFF
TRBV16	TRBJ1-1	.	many	TGTGCCAGCAGCCAAGGTGACAGCATGAACACTGAAGCTTTCTTT	CASSQGDSMNTEAFF
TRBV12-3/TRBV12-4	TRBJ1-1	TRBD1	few	TGTGCCAGCAGTTCTCCCCGTCGGACAGGGGGGTTTAGGAACACTGAAGCTTTCTTT	CASSSPRRTGGFRNTEAFF
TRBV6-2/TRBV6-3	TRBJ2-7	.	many	TGTGCCAGCGGCAGGGGACTCGGGAACACTAACGAGCAGTACTTC	CASGRGLGNTNEQYF